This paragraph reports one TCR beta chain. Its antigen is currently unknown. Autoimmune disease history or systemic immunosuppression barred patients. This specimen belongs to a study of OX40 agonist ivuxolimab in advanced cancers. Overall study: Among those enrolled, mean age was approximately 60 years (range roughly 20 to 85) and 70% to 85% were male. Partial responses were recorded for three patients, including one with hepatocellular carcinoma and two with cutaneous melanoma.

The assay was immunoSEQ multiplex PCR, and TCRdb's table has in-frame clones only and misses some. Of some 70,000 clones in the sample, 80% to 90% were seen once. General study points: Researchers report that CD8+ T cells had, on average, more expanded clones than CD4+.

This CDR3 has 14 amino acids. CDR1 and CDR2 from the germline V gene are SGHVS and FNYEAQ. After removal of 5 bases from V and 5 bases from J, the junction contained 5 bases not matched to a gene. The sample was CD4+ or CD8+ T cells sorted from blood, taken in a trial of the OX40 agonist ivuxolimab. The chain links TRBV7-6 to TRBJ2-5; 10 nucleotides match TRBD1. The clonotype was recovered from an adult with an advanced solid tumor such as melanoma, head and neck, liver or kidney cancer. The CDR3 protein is CASSMDRGKETQYF. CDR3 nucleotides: TGTGCCAGCAGCATGGACAGGGGGAAGGAGACCCAGTACTTC.